A single sample is the source of the 18 T cell receptor beta chains below, sequenced in a study of cytomegalovirus exposure and HLA in healthy donors. PCR involved 60 Vbeta and 13 Jbeta primers. TCRdb's table, derived via immunoSEQ multiplex PCR, lists solely in-frame clones and lacks some. Of under 200,000 clones listed, around two thirds are singletons. What was sequenced was PBMCs. The receptors here all came from a man aged 40-49 years in good health and CMV-seronegative.

The chain combines TRBV2 with TRBJ2-1; D possibly corresponds to TRBD2 (6 bases). The CDR3 runs 14 residues. V was shortened by 6 bases and J by 0 bases, with 9 bases between the two germline ends. Germline values: CDR1 SNHLY, CDR2 FYNNEI. CDR3 region: CASSRGSSYNEQFF. The DNA for the CDR3 is TGTGCCAGCAGCCGGGGGAGCTCCTACAATGAGCAGTTCTTC. The variable domain in full, with the rest retrieved from reference TRBV2 and TRBJ2-1, is EPEVTQTPSHQVTQMGQEVILRCVPISNHLYFYWYRQILGQKVEFLVSFYNNEISEKSEIFDDQFSVERPDGSNFTLKIRSTKLEDSAMYFCASSRGSSYNEQFFGPGTRLTVL.

The chain carries TRBV7-3 and TRBJ2-1, with D unresolved. The V end lost 5 bases, the J end lost 4 bases, and 15 bases lay between the germline ends. There are 15 residues in the CDR3. CDR1 is SGHTA, CDR2 FQGTGA, per germline. The CDR3 nucleotides are TGTGCCAGCAGCGCAAACAGACACCCATACAATGAGCAGTTCTTC. It yields the protein CASSANRHPYNEQFF.

The chain joins TRBV20-1 to TRBJ1-2; D not certain. The CDR3 totals 11 residues. V was pared by 3 bases and J by 8 bases, with 10 bases between. The V gene's germline CDR1 is DFQATT and CDR2 SNEGSKA (reference sequence). CDR3 DNA: TGCAGTGCTAGTCGGGGAGGCGGCTACACCTTC. It is translated as CSASRGGGYTF.

The chain employs TRBV30 and TRBJ2-3; maybe TRBD2 (5 bases). Trimming removed 5 bases from V and 4 bases from J, with 10 bases in between. The CDR3 consists of 12 residues. CDR1 GTSNPN and CDR2 SVGIG come from the germline V gene (reference sequence). In nucleotides, the CDR3 is TGTGCCTGGGTTAGGGAGCCAGATACGCAGTATTTT. Translation gives CAWVREPDTQYF.

This clone has more than one count but fewer than ten. The chain recombines TRBV6-5 with TRBJ1-1; no firm D call. V dropped 7 bases and J dropped 5 bases, with 17 bases sitting between them. Germline-derived CDR1 and CDR2 are MNHEY and SVGAGI. This CDR3 is built from 14 residues. The CDR3 loop is CASTTGREGTEAFF. The DNA of the CDR3 is TGTGCCAGCACCACCGGGCGGGAGGGAACTGAAGCTTTCTTT.

The rearrangement links TRBV6-1 to TRBJ2-3; 12 positions agree with TRBD1. Germline CDR1 MNHNS, CDR2 SASEGT. CDR3 length equals 15 residues. Trimming took 5 bases from V and 2 from J; bases not matched to a gene: 2. In DNA, the CDR3 is TGTGCCAGCAGTAGGGGACAGGGGGCCACAGATACGCAGTATTTT. Its translation is CASSRGQGATDTQYF.

This clone was seen more than once but under ten times. The V call is TRBV9, the J call TRBJ2-1; D perhaps matches TRBD1 (7 bases). V lost 0 bases to trimming and J lost 9 bases, with 13 bases between them. CDR1 is SGDLS and CDR2 is YYNGEE in the germline V gene. This CDR3 is 14 amino acids long. DNA of the CDR3: TGTGCCAGCAGCGTAGTCAGGGGGGCGGGTGAGCAGTTCTTC. It is translated as CASSVVRGAGEQFF.

The table lists this clone with a few counts. Mismatch with germline at one junction end may stem from a read error. This chain connects TRBV7-2 to TRBJ2-7; 14 bases align to TRBD2. This CDR3 is built from 13 residues. Germline V gene sequence: CDR1 SGHTA, CDR2 FQGNSA. In DNA form, the CDR3 reads TGTGCCAGCAGCCCCCACATGACTAGCGGGAGGGCCTTC. Protein: CASSPHMTSGRAF.

The chain carries TRBV7-8 and TRBJ2-1; 9 nucleotides line up with TRBD2. CDR3 length: 14 amino acids. Germline V gene data show CDR1 as SGHVS and CDR2 as FQNEAQ. Trimming at V came to 5 bases and at J to 8 bases, leaving 7 bases not matched to a gene. The chain's CDR3 is CASSAGLAAYEQFF. CDR3 sequence (DNA): TGTGCCAGCAGCGCGGGACTAGCCGCCTATGAGCAGTTCTTC. Supplemented by reference TRBV7-8 and TRBJ2-1, the full variable domain reads GAGVSQSPRYKVAKRGQDVALRCDPISGHVSLFWYQQALGQGPEFLTYFQNEAQLDKSGLPSDRFFAERPEGSVSTLKIQRTQQEDSAVYLCASSAGLAAYEQFFGPGTRLTVL.

This clone was observed a few times. This chain links TRBV7-2 with TRBJ2-5, with D possibly TRBD2 on 6 matching bases. The end of the DNA aligns better with TRBJ2-7, so the J call may be wrong. The CDR3 covers 14 residues. Germline loops: CDR1 SGHTA, CDR2 FQGNSA. The CDR3 spells CASSWAGLSYEQYF. DNA for the CDR3: TGTGCCAGCAGCTGGGCGGGACTTTCCTACGAGCAGTACTTC.

CDR3 loop: CASSQDKDRSLTDTQYF. CDR3 nucleotide sequence: TGTGCCAGCAGCCAAGATAAGGACAGGAGCCTCACAGATACGCAGTATTTT. The rearrangement joins TRBV4-2 to TRBJ2-3; 7 nucleotides match TRBD1. J lost 2 bases, V lost 0 bases, and 8 bases had no gene match. The length of the CDR3 is 17 residues. Germline values: CDR1 LGHNA, CDR2 YNFKEQ.

In its sample, this clone was seen a few times. The chain has TRBV5-1 and TRBJ1-3, with D perhaps matching TRBD1 (6 bases). CDR3 length: 16 amino acids. CDR1 SGHRS and CDR2 YFSETQ come from the germline V gene. V lost 0 bases to trimming and J lost 2 bases, with 12 bases between them. In DNA, the CDR3 is TGCGCCAGCAGCTTGGGCCAACAGGGACCTGGAAACACCATATATTTT. Amino acid sequence: CASSLGQQGPGNTIYF.

The J gene is TRBJ1-2, the V gene TRBV19; 7 bases map to TRBD1. The CDR3 contains 13 residues. V lost 6 bases, J lost 8 bases, and 9 bases stayed unmatched. In germline, CDR1 is LNHDA, CDR2 SQIVND (reference sequence). CDR3 DNA: TGTGCCAGTAGGAAGACAGGGACGGAAGGCTACACCTTC. This encodes CASRKTGTEGYTF.

Notes on this clone: This CDR3 is also generated by other DNA sequences in the sample. The chain couples TRBV9 to TRBJ2-7; D call uncertain. Trimming stripped 0 bases from V and 0 bases from J, with 7 bases between. The CDR3 consists of 14 residues. The germline CDR1 and CDR2 sequences are SGDLS and YYNGEE. CDR3 protein: CASSVGGSSYEQYF. Here the CDR3 DNA reads TGTGCCAGCAGCGTAGGCGGCAGCTCCTACGAGCAGTACTTC.

The chain carries TRBV27 and TRBJ2-7; 7 positions agree with TRBD1. The J segment lost 2 bases and the V segment lost 6 bases, leaving 10 bases of the junction unmatched. This CDR3 has 15 amino acids. The germline gives CDR1 MNHEY, CDR2 SMNVEV (reference sequence). This CDR3 reads CASSSRQGPPYEQYF. CDR3 DNA: TGTGCCAGCAGCTCTCGACAGGGCCCCCCCTACGAGCAGTACTTC.

CDR3: CASSILTGGDQPQHF. The CDR3 DNA reads TGTGCCAGTAGTATCCTGACAGGCGGCGATCAGCCCCAGCATTTT. J is TRBJ1-5 and V is TRBV19, with D tentatively TRBD1 (6 bases). The CDR3 extends over 15 amino acids. CDR1 is LNHDA, CDR2 SQIVND, per germline (reference sequence). Trimming pared 3 bases from V and 5 bases from J, leaving 14 bases between.

The rearrangement joins TRBV2 to TRBJ1-1; D unresolved. The V and J ends lost 2 bases and 1 base respectively, with 8 bases between them. Germline V lookup: CDR1 SNHLY, CDR2 FYNNEI. This CDR3 is 14 amino acids long. CDR3 region: CASSERVGNTEAFF. Written as DNA, the CDR3 is TGTGCCAGCAGTGAACGGGTGGGGAACACTGAAGCTTTCTTT. Drawing the rest from reference TRBV2 and TRBJ1-1, the complete variable domain is EPEVTQTPSHQVTQMGQEVILRCVPISNHLYFYWYRQILGQKVEFLVSFYNNEISEKSEIFDDQFSVERPDGSNFTLKIRSTKLEDSAMYFCASSERVGNTEAFFGQGTRLTVV.

The chain has TRBV27 and TRBJ2-7; 11 bases are a match to TRBD1. The junction had 1 base not matched to a gene; V was cut back by 1 base and J by 2 bases. The CDR3 totals 15 residues. Germline CDR1 is MNHEY and CDR2 is SMNVEV (reference sequence). The CDR3 DNA reads as TGTGCCAGCAGTTTATGGGACAGGGGGACCTACGAGCAGTACTTC. Residues: CASSLWDRGTYEQYF.